This entry concerns a single T cell receptor beta chain. This clonotype came up many times. Its antigen remains unidentified. It has no much larger one-base neighbor in the sample; base qualities were not kept. Exclusion was applied to patients with uncontrolled infections, other autoimmune diseases, pregnancy or lactation. Diagnoses were based on clinical symptoms, serum thyroxine and TRAb, thyroid ultrasound and orbital computed tomography. Total RNA was extracted with Trizol reagent, and quality was checked on an Agilent 2100 Bioanalyzer. From the cysteine through the phenylalanine, the CDR3 covers 13 amino acids. The CDR3 DNA has 39 bases and is translated from base 1. V is cut by 6 bases and J by 5 bases, and the space between the germline ends is 13 bases. The TCR beta CDR3 regions were amplified from RNA transcripts. The TCR CDR3 was subjected to a first round of RT-PCR using the HTBI primer set and the Qiagen OneStep RT-PCR kit. The libraries were constructed in a second round of multiplex PCR and then size-selected and purified. Libraries were sequenced paired-end with 100 bp reads on an Illumina HiSeq2000. Per the original workflow: SOAPnuke was used to process the raw data, with reads discarded if the reads contained adapters or uncalled bases, had a mean Phred below 15, or lacked an exact constant-primer or identifier match. High-quality paired reads were merged using COPE v1.2.5, and each unique nucleotide sequence was defined as a clonotype. Clonotypes were aligned to IMGT TRBV, TRBD and TRBJ reference segments using MiTCR v1.1. The analysis included only V-J combinations with a frequency above 0.0001, which together covered 99% to 99.2% of the repertoires. The TCS score was defined as F50 (clonal expansion) divided by E x V (chaos), with BLOSUM62-based TCRdist calculated between CDR3 peptides within each V-J. Welch's t-statistics and random forest reduced several hundred V-J features to roughly 13, which were used in a naive Bayes classifier (R e1071). The Morisita-Horn index was used to measure how similar the thyroid and blood repertoires were. TCRdb trimmed public reads at Q25 via fastp, called clones via MiXCR and kept in-frame beta chains. Every CDR3 protein is listed once, alongside the most common genes and DNA of its rows. The V and J calls shown here were made by TCRdb, not taken from the authors' results. For this sample there are 500,000 to 650,000 distinct CDR3 sequences; 46% appear just once. The ten largest clonotypes hold around 44% of the sample.

This entry belongs to a study of T cells in Graves' hyperthyroidism and ophthalmopathy (dated by TCRdb to the late 2010s). About the full investigation: A discovery cohort of about a hundred patients, 43 with Graves' ophthalmopathy and about 58 with stable Graves' hyperthyroidism, was used to find distinguishing TCR V-J signatures. Prospective prediction of ophthalmopathy was tested in an independent validation cohort consisting of fewer than 20 hyperthyroidism patients and approximately 16 patients who later progressed to ophthalmopathy. The approximately 100 discovery patients were divided at random into training and test sets in a 7:3 ratio. Thyroid tissue and blood T-cell repertoires from roughly 6 Graves' hyperthyroidism patients were also compared in the study. Once sampling was done, hyperthyroidism patients were given methimazole at a starting dose of 30 mg daily, whereas ophthalmopathy patients were given high-dose intravenous methylprednisolone. The paper reports TCR Vbeta CDR3 sequencing of 140 or so peripheral blood samples: over 40 ophthalmopathy, fewer than 80 hyperthyroidism and around 17 progressor patients.

What the work shows at the level of the full study, not this receptor alone: Ophthalmopathy was separated from stable hyperthyroidism by a 13 V-J signature model, with over 85% sensitivity and around 81% specificity obtained in cross-validation and 80%/75% obtained in testing. Blood samples also contained most of the expanded thyroid clonotypes (frequency above 0.001), which suggests that blood repertoires may reflect thyroid immune responses. Sample size was not statistically predetermined, and blinding of investigators to group allocation was not performed. In validation, the model predicted progression to ophthalmopathy with about 71% sensitivity and roughly 75% specificity, a median of about 6.7 months before onset.

The rearrangement joined TRBV12-3 or TRBV12-4 to TRBJ1-1; tentative D gene TRBD1, with 5 bases matching. The sequence came from an adult woman with Graves' disease, either hyperthyroidism or ophthalmopathy (not recorded which). Input material: peripheral blood or thyroid tissue (not recorded which). CDR3 reads: CASSPTTVTEAFF. The DNA reads TGTGCCAGCAGCCCCACGACAGTAACTGAAGCTTTCTTT.